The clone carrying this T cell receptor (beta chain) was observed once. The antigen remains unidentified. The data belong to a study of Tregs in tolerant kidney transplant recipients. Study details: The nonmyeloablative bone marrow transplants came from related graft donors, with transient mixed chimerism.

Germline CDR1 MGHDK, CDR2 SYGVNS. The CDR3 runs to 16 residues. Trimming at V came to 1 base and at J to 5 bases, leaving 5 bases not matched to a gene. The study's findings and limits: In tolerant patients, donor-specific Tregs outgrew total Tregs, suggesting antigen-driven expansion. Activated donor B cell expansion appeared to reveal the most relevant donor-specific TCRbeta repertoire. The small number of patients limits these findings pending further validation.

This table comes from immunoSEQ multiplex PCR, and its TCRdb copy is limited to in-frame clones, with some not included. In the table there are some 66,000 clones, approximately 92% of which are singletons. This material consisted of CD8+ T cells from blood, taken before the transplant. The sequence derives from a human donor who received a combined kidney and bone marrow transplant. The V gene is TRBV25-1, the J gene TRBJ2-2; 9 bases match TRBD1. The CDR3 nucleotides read TGTGCCAGCAGTGAATCCTGGGGACAGGGAACCGGGGAGCTGTTTTTT. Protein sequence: CASSESWGQGTGELFF.